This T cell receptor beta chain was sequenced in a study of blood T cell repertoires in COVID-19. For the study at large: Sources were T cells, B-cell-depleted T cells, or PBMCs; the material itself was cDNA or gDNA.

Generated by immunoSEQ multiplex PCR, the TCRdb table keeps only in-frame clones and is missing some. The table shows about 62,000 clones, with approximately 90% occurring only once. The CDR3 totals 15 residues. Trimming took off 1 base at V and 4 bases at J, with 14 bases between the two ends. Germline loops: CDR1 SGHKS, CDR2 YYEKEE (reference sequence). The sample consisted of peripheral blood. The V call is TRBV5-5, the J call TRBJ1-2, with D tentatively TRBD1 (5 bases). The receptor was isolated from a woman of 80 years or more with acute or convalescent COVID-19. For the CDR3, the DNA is TGTGCCAGCAGCTTGTTAGGGACTCCAACCTATGGCTACACCTTC. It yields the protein CASSLLGTPTYGYTF.